One sample yielded the 2 T cell receptor beta chains listed below, sequenced in a study of graft-versus-host responses after intestinal transplantation. Assay: immunoSEQ multiplex PCR; the TCRdb copy retains only in-frame clones and omits some. The repertoire consists of around 99,000 clones, with approximately 86% occurring once and the leading ten covering about 0.75%. These receptors have no identified antigens. The specimen was unstimulated CD4+ T cells sorted from spleen or lymph node cells, collected before transplant. All receptors come from a human donor who was the organ donor for an intestinal transplant.

CDR3 protein: CASSFDREETQYF. CDR3 nucleotides: TGTGCCAGCAGCTTTGACAGGGAAGAGACCCAGTACTTC. The chain joins TRBV11-3 to TRBJ2-5; 7 bases are a match to TRBD1. There are 13 residues in the CDR3. CDR1 is SGHNT and CDR2 is YENEEA in the germline V gene. The trim removed 3 bases at V and 3 bases at J, leaving 1 base unmatched. The whole variable domain, filled in from reference TRBV11-3 and TRBJ2-5, reads EAGVVQSPRYKIIEKKQPVAFWCNPISGHNTLYWYLQNLGQGPELLIRYENEEAVDDSQLPKDRFSAERLKGVDSTLKIQPAELGDSAVYLCASSFDREETQYFGPGTRLLVL.

The table lists this clone with a few counts. The CDR3 here is CASSSAQTQYF. CDR3 DNA: TGTGCCAGTTCTAGCGCGCAGACCCAGTACTTC. The gene calls are TRBV10-3 and TRBJ2-5, with D possibly TRBD2 on 6 matching bases. Germline assignment: CDR1 ENHRY and CDR2 SYGVKD. Trimming took 10 bases from V and 6 from J, leaving 12 bases between them. This CDR3 spans 11 amino acids.